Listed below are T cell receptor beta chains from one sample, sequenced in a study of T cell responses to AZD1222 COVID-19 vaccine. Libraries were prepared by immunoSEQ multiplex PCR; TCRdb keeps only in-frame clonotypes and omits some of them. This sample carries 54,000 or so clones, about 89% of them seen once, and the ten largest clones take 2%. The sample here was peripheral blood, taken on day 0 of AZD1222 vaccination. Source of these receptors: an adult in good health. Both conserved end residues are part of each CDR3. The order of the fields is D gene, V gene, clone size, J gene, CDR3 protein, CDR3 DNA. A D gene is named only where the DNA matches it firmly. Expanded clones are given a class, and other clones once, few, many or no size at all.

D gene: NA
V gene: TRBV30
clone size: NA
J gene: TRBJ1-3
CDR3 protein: CAWSRTHGNTIYF
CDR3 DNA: TGTGCCTGGTCCCGGACTCACGGAAACACCATATATTTT

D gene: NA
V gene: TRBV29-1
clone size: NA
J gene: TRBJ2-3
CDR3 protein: CSVDWGGTDTQYF
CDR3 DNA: TGCAGCGTTGATTGGGGGGGCACAGATACGCAGTATTTT

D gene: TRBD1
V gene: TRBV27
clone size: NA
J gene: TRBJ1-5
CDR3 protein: CASRGEGQGDQPQHF
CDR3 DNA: TGTGCCAGCAGGGGGGAGGGACAGGGTGACCAGCCCCAGCATTTT

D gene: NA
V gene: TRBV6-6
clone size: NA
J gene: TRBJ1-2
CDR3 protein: CASSPPPPRDYGYTF
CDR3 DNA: TGTGCCAGCAGTCCACCCCCCCCTCGGGACTATGGCTACACCTTC

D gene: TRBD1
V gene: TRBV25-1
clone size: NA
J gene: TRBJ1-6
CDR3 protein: CASKGALGSPLHF
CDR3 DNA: TGTGCCAGCAAGGGGGCTCTGGGGTCACCCCTCCACTTT

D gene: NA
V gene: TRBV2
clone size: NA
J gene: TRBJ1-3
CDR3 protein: CASRAGDSGNTIYF
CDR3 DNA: TGTGCCAGCAGAGCAGGGGACTCTGGAAACACCATATATTTT

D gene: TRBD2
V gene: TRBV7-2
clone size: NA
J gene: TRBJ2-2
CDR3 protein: CASSPHSGSFGELFF
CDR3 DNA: TGTGCCAGCAGCCCTCATAGCGGGAGCTTCGGGGAGCTGTTTTTT

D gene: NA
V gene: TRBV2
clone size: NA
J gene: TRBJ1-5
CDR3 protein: CASSGGGTRSNQPQHF
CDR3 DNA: TGTGCCAGCAGTGGAGGGGGGACTCGGAGCAATCAGCCCCAGCATTTT

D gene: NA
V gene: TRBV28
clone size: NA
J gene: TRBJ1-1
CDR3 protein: CASSPTRQNTEAFF
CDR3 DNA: TGTGCCAGCAGCCCGACGCGGCAGAACACTGAAGCTTTCTTT

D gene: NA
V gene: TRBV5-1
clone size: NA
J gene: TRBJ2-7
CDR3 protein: CASSKRQYEQYF
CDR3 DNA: TGCGCCAGCAGTAAACGCCAGTACGAGCAGTACTTC

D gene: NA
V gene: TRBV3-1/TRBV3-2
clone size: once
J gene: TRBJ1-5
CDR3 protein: CASSQVGGRQPQHF
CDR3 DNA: TGTGCCAGCAGCCAAGTGGGGGGTAGACAGCCCCAGCATTTT

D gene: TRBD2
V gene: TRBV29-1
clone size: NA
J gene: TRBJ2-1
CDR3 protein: CSVGRAGGPNEQFF
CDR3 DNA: TGCAGCGTTGGGAGAGCGGGAGGCCCTAATGAGCAGTTCTTC

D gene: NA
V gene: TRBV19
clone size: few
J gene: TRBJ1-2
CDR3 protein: CATFEAWGQDGYTF
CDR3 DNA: TGTGCCACCTTTGAGGCATGGGGGCAGGATGGCTACACCTTC

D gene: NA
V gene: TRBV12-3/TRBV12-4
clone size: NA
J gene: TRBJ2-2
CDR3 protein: CASSPQGTGELFF
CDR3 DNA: TGTGCCAGCAGTCCTCAGGGGACCGGGGAGCTGTTTTTT

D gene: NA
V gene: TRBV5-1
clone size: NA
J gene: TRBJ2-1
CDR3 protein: CASSRAYRDNEQFF
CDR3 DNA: TGCGCCAGCAGTCGGGCTTACAGGGACAATGAGCAGTTCTTC

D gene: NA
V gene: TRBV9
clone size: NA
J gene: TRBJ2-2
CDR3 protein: CASSVTAINTGELFF
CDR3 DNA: TGTGCCAGCAGCGTAACAGCGATAAACACCGGGGAGCTGTTTTTT

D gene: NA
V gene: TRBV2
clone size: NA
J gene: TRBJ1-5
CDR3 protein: CASSYVEQGQPQHF
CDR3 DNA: TGTGCCAGCAGTTACGTGGAACAGGGACAGCCCCAGCATTTT

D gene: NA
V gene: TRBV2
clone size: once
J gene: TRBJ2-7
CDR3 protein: CASSELVYEQYF
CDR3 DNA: TGTGCCAGCAGCGAACTCGTCTACGAGCAGTACTTC

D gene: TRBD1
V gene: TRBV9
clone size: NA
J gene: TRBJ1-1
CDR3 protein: CASSATGVTEAFF
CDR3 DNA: TGTGCCAGCAGCGCAACAGGGGTCACTGAAGCTTTCTTT

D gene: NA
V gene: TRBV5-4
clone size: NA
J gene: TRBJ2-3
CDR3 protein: CASSLGVDTQYF
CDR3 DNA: TGTGCCAGCAGCTTGGGTGTAGATACGCAGTATTTT

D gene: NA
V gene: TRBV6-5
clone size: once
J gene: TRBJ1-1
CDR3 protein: CASSPFRGTEAFF
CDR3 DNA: TGTGCCAGCAGTCCCTTTAGGGGGACTGAAGCTTTCTTT

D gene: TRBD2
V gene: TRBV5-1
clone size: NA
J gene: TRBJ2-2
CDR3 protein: CASTRAGASGELFF
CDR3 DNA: TGCGCCAGCACCCGAGCGGGAGCCAGCGGGGAGCTGTTTTTT

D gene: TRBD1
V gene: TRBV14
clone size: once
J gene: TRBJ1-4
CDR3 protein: CASSQDLRDRASNEKLFF
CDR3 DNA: TGTGCCAGCAGCCAAGATTTGAGGGACAGAGCCTCAAATGAAAAACTGTTTTTT

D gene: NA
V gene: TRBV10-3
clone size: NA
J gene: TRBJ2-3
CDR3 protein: CALRGVSTDTQYF
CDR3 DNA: TGTGCCTTGCGTGGGGTGAGCACAGATACGCAGTATTTT

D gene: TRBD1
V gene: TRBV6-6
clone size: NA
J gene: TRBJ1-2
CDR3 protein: CASHGTGDSRHNGYTF
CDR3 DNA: TGTGCCAGCCACGGGACAGGGGATAGCAGGCATAATGGCTACACCTTC

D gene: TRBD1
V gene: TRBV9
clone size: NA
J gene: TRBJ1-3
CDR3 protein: CASSVELTGSGNTIYF
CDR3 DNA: TGTGCCAGCAGCGTAGAATTGACAGGGTCAGGAAACACCATATATTTT

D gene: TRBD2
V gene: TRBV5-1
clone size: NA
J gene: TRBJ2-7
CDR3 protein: CASSPYILAGGAYEQYF
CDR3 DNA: TGCGCCAGCAGCCCCTACATTCTAGCGGGAGGGGCCTACGAGCAGTACTTC

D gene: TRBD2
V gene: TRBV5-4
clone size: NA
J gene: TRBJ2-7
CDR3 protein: CASSFGVSGRNEQYF
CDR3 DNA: TGTGCCAGCAGCTTCGGCGTTAGCGGGAGAAACGAGCAGTACTTC

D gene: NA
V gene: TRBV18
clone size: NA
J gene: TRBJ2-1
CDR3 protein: CASLDYAKGQFF
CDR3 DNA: TGTGCCAGCCTGGACTATGCCAAGGGGCAGTTCTTC

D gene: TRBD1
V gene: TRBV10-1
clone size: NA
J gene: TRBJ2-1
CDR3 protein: CASSSGQGDEQFF
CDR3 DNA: TGCGCCAGCAGCTCGGGACAGGGAGACGAGCAGTTCTTC

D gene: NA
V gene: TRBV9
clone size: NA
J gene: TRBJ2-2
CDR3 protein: CASSVSARTNTGELFF
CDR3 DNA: TGTGCCAGCAGCGTATCCGCTAGGACGAACACCGGGGAGCTGTTTTTT

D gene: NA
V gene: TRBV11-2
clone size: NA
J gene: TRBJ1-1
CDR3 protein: CASSFRFAGDTEAFF
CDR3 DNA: TGTGCCAGCAGCTTTCGTTTTGCAGGGGACACTGAAGCTTTCTTT

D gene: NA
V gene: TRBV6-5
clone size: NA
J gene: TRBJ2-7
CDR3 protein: CASSATSTYEQYF
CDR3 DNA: TGTGCCAGCTCGGCGACCTCGACCTACGAGCAGTACTTC

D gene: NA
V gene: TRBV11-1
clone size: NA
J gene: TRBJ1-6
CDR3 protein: CASSAGRISSPLHF
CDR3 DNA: TGTGCCAGCAGTGCAGGTCGGATCAGTTCACCCCTCCACTTT

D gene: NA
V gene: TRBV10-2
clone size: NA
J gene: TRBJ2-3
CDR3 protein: CATKWGETSTDTQYF
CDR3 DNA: TGCGCCACCAAGTGGGGGGAGACCAGCACAGATACGCAGTATTTT

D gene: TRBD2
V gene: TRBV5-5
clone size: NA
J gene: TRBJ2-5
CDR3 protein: CASSRGLAGVEETQYF
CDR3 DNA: TGTGCCAGCAGCCGCGGACTAGCGGGAGTAGAAGAGACCCAGTACTTC

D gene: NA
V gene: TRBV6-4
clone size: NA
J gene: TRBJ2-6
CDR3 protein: CASSPSGSGANVLTF
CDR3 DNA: TGTGCCAGCAGTCCATCAGGGTCTGGGGCCAACGTCCTGACTTTC

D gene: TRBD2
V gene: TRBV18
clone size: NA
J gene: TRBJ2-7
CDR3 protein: CASSSSGREYEQYF
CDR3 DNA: TGTGCCAGCTCATCTAGCGGGAGGGAATACGAGCAGTACTTC

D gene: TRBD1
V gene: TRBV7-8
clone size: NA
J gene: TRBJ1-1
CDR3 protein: CASSRGQGGAFF
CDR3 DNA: TGTGCCAGCAGCCGCGGACAGGGAGGAGCTTTCTTT

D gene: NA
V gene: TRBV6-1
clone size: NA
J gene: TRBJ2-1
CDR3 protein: CASSEGTAGRNEQFF
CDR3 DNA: TGTGCCAGCAGTGAAGGGACGGCAGGTAGGAATGAGCAGTTCTTC

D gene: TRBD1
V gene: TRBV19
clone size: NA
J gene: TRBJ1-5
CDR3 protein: CATGGDRANQPQHF
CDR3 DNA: TGTGCCACAGGGGGGGACAGGGCGAATCAGCCCCAGCATTTT

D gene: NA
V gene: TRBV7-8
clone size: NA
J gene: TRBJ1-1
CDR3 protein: CASSFSPGGTEAFF
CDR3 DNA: TGTGCCAGCAGCTTCTCTCCCGGGGGCACTGAAGCTTTCTTT

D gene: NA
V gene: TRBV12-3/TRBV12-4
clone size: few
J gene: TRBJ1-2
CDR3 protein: CASTWTVNYGYTF
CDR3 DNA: TGTGCCAGCACTTGGACGGTTAACTATGGCTACACCTTC

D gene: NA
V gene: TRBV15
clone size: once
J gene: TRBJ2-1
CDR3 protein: CATSRGLRRGGLDNEQFF
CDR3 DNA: TGTGCCACCTCTCGGGGCCTCCGCCGAGGAGGACTGGACAATGAGCAGTTCTTC

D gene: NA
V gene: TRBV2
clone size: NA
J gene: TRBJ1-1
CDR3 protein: CASSVIRTNTEAFF
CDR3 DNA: TGTGCCAGCAGTGTGATCAGAACCAACACTGAAGCTTTCTTT

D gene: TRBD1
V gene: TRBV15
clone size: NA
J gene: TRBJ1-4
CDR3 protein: CATRPGQGASFREKLFF
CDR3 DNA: TGTGCCACCAGACCGGGACAGGGGGCTTCTTTTCGTGAAAAACTGTTTTTT

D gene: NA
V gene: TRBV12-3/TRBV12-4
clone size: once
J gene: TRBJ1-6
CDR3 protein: CASSGIYSPLHF
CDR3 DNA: TGTGCCAGCAGTGGGATATATTCACCCCTCCACTTT

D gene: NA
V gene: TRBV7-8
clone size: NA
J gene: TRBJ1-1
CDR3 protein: CASSLLRVSGTEAFF
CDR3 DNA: TGTGCCAGCAGCTTACTAAGGGTTTCGGGCACTGAAGCTTTCTTT

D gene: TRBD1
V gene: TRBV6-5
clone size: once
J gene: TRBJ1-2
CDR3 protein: CASTKTGTGLSGYTF
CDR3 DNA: TGTGCCAGCACTAAGACCGGGACAGGGTTGAGTGGCTACACCTTC

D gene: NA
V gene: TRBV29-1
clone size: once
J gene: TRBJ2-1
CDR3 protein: CSTRNYNEQFF
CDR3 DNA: TGCAGCACACGAAACTACAATGAGCAGTTCTTC

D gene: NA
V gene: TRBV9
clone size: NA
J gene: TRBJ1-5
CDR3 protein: CASSGQGSNQPQHF
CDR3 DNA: TGTGCCAGCAGCGGGCAGGGAAGCAATCAGCCCCAGCATTTT

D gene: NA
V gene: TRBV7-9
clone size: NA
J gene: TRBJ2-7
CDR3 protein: CASRTGTYEQYF
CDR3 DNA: TGTGCCAGCAGGACAGGTACCTACGAGCAGTACTTC

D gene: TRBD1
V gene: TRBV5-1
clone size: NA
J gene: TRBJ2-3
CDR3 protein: CASSGDRASTDTQYF
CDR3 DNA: TGCGCCAGCAGCGGGGACAGGGCCAGCACAGATACGCAGTATTTT